This T cell receptor (beta chain) was recorded in a study of Graves' ophthalmopathy and Graves' hyperthyroidism. Study-level background: Stable hyperthyroid donors showed no ophthalmopathy during 18 months follow-up.

Study-wide findings and caveats: Thyroid clonotypes that were expanded above 0.001 frequency mostly also appeared in blood.

Ineligible for inclusion were patients with other autoimmune diseases, uncontrolled infections, pregnancy or lactation. Establishment of the diagnosis relied upon clinical symptoms, serum thyroxine, TRAb, thyroid ultrasound and orbital computed tomography. Investigators amplified TCR beta CDR3 regions from RNA transcripts. HTBI-primed RT-PCR formed the first round, and a multiplex PCR formed the second. TCRdb re-analysed the multiplex PCR reads in MiXCR, keeping a single row per CDR3 protein. There are over a million distinct CDR3 sequences in the sample; about 38% occur only once, and around 10% lies in the top ten. Germline values: CDR1 SQVTM, CDR2 ANQGSEA. This CDR3 has 14 amino acids. As for this clonotype: Its specificity is not known. A junction end diverges from the germline sequence, so it may reflect a read error.

This rearrangement joins TRBV29-1 to TRBJ1-1; D may be TRBD1 (5 bases). The sequenced sample was peripheral blood or thyroid tissue (not recorded which). The receptor was derived from an adult man with Graves' hyperthyroidism. DNA of the CDR3: TGCAGTGCTAGTGTAGCGGGACCAGGTGTTGAAGTTTTCTTT. Translation: CSASVAGPGVEVFF.